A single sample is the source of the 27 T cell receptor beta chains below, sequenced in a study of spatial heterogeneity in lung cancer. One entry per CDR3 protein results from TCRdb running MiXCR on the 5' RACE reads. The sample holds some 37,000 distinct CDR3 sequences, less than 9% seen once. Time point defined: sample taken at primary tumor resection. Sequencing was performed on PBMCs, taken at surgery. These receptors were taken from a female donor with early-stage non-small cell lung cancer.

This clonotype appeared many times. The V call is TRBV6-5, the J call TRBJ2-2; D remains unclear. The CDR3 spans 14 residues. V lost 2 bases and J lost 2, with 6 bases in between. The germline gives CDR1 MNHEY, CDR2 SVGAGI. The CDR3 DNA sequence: TGTGCCAGCAGTTACCGACCCAACACCGGGGAGCTGTTTTTT. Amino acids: CASSYRPNTGELFF.

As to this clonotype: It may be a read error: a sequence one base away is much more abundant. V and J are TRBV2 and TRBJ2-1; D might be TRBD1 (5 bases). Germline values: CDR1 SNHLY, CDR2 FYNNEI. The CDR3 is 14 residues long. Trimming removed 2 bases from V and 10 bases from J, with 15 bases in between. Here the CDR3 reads CASSEPLRGEEQFF. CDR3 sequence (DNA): TGTGCCAGCAGTGAACCTCTAAGGGGCGAGGAGCAGTTCTTC.

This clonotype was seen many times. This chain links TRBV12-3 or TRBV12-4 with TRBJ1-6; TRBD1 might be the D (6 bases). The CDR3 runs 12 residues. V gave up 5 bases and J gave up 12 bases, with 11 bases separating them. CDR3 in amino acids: CASSGQKRPLHF. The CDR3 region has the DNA TGTGCCAGCAGTGGACAGAAAAGACCCCTCCACTTT.

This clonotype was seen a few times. This CDR3 reads CASSPPFDLGTQYF. The DNA of the CDR3 is TGTGCCAGCTCACCACCGTTTGACTTGGGGACCCAGTACTTC. V gene TRBV18 combines with J gene TRBJ2-5; D gene unclear. Trimming removed 0 bases from V and 7 bases from J, with 12 bases in between. Germline V gene data show CDR1 as KGHSH and CDR2 as LQKENI. The CDR3 covers 14 residues. Full variable domain (rest looked up from reference TRBV18 and TRBJ2-5): NAGVMQNPRHLVRRRGQEARLRCSPMKGHSHVYWYRQLPEEGLKFMVYLQKENIIDESGMPKERFSAEFPKEGPSILRIQQVVRGDSAAYFCASSPPFDLGTQYFGPGTRLLVL.

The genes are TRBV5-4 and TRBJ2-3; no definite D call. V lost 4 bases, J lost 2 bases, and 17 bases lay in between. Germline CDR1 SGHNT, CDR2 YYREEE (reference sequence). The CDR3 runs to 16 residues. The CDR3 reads CASSLMVAGFTDTQYF. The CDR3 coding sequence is TGTGCCAGCAGCCTGATGGTTGCCGGGTTCACAGATACGCAGTATTTT.

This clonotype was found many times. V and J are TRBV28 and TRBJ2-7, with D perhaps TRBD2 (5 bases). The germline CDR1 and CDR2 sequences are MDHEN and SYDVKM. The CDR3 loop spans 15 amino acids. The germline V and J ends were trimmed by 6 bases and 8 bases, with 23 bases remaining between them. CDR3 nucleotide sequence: TGTGCCAGCAGCCCAGCCCGCCGGTCTAGCAGTCAGCAGTACTTC. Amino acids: CASSPARRSSSQQYF.

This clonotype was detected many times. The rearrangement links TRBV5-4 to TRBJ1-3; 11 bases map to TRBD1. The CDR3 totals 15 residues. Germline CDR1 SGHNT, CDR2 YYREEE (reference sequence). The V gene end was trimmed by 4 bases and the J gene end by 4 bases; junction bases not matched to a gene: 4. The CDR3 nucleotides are TGTGCCAGCAGCCTTGGGACAGGGGGAGGAAACACCATATATTTT. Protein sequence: CASSLGTGGGNTIYF.

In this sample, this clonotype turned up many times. The CDR3 DNA is TGTGCCAGCAGCTTAAATCGCAGGGGGAAGAGAACCCAGTACTTC. As protein: CASSLNRRGKRTQYF. J is TRBJ2-5 and V is TRBV7-8; TRBD1 matches 7 bases. The trim removed 2 bases at V and 8 bases at J, leaving 11 bases unmatched. Germline V lookup: CDR1 SGHVS, CDR2 FQNEAQ. The CDR3 runs to 15 residues.

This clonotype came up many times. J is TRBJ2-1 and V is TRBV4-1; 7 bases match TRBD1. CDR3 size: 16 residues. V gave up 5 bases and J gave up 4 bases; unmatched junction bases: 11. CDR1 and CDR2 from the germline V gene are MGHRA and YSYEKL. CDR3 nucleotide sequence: TGCGCCAGCAGCGAGGGTTCGGGACAGCCTTACAATGAGCAGTTCTTC. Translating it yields CASSEGSGQPYNEQFF.

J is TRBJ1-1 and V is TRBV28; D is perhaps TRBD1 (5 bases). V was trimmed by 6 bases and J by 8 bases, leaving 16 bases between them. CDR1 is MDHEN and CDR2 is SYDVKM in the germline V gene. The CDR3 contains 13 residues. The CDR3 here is CASRAPGTGEAFF. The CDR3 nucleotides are TGTGCCAGCAGAGCTCCCGGGACTGGAGAAGCTTTCTTT.

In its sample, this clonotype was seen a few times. The CDR3 is CASSLRGPSYEQYF. Written as DNA, the CDR3 is TGTGCCAGCAGCTTAAGGGGGCCCTCCTACGAGCAGTACTTC. This chain joins TRBV5-4 and TRBJ2-7, with 7 bases that match TRBD1. Germline V gene sequence: CDR1 SGHNT, CDR2 YYREEE (reference sequence). V trimming: 2 bases; J trimming: 0 bases; junction bases outside the gene matches: 2. CDR3 length: 14 amino acids.

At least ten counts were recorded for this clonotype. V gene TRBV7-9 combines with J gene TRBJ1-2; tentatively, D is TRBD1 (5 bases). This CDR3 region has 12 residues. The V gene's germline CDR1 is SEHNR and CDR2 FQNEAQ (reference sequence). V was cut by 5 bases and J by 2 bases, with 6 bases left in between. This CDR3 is CASSRGNYGYTF. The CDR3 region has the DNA TGTGCCAGCAGCCGGGGGAACTATGGCTACACCTTC.

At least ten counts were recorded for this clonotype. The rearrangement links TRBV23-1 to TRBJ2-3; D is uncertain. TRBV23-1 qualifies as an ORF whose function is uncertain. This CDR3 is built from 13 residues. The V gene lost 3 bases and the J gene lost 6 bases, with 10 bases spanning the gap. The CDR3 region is CASSQGSRDTQYF. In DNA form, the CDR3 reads TGCGCCAGCAGTCAGGGCTCAAGGGATACGCAGTATTTT.

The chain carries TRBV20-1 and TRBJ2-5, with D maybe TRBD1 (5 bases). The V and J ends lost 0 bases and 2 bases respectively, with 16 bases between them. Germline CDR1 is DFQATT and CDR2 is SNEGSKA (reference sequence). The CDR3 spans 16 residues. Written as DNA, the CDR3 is TGCAGTGCTAGAGATCCGTCGAGACAGCCACAAGAGACCCAGTACTTC. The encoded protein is CSARDPSRQPQETQYF.

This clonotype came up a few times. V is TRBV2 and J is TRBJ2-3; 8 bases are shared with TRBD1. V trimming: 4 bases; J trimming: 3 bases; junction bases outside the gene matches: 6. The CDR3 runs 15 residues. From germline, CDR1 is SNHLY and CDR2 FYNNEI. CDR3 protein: CASSGTGLRTDTQYF. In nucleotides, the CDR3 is TGTGCCAGCAGTGGGACAGGGTTGAGGACAGATACGCAGTATTTT.

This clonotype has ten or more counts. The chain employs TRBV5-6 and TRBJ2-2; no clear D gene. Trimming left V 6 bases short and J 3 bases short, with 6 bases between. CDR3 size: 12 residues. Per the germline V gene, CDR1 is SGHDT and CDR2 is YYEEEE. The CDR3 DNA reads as TGTGCCAGCAACGGGTACACCGGGGAGCTGTTTTTT. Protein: CASNGYTGELFF. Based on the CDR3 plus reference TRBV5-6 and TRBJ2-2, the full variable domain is DAGVTQSPTHLIKTRGQQVTLRCSPKSGHDTVSWYQQALGQGPQFIFQYYEEEERQRGNFPDRFSGHQFPNYSSELNVNALLLGDSALYLCASNGYTGELFFGEGSRLTVL.

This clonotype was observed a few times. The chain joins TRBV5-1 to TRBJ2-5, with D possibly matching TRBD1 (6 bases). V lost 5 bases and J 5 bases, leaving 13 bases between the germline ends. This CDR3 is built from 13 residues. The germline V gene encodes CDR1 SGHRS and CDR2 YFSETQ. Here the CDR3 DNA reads TGCGCCAGCAGTTCGATTAGGGGGGAGACCCAGTACTTC. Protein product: CASSSIRGETQYF.

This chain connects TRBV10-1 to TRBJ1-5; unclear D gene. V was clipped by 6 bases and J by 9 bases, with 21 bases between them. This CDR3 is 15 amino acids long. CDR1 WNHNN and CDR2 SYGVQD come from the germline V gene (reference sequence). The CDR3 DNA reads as TGCGCCAGCAGCGCAGATGCTGGGTCCCCTCCGCCCCAGCATTTT. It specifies CASSADAGSPPPQHF.

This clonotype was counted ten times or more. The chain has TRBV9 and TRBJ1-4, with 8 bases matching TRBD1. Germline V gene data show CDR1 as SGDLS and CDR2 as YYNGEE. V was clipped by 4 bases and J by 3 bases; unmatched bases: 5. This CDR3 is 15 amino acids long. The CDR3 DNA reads TGTGCCAGCAGCCCTCCGGGACAGGCTAATGAAAAACTGTTTTTT. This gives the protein CASSPPGQANEKLFF.

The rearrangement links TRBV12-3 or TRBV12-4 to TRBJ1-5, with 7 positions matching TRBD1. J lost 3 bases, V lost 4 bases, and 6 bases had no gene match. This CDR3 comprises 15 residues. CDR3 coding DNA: TGTGCCAGCAGTTCGGGACAGTTCCCCAATCAGCCCCAGCATTTT. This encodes CASSSGQFPNQPQHF.

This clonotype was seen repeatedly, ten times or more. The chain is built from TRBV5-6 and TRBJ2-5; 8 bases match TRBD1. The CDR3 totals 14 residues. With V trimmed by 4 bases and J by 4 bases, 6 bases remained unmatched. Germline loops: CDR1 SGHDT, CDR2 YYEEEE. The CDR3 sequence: CASSIGQGVETQYF. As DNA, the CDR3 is TGTGCCAGCAGCATAGGACAGGGCGTAGAGACCCAGTACTTC.

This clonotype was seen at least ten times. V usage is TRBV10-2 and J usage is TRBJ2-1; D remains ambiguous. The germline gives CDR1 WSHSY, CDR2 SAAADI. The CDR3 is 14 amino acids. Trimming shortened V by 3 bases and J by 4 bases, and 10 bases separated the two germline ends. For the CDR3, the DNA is TGCGCCAGCAGTGACAGTCCAACATACAATGAGCAGTTCTTC. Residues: CASSDSPTYNEQFF.

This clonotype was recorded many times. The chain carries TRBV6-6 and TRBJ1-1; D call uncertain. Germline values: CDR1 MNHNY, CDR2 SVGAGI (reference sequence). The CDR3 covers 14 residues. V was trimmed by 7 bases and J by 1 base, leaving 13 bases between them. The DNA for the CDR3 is TGTGCCAGCACCGGATTTGAGGGGAACACTGAAGCTTTCTTT. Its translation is CASTGFEGNTEAFF.

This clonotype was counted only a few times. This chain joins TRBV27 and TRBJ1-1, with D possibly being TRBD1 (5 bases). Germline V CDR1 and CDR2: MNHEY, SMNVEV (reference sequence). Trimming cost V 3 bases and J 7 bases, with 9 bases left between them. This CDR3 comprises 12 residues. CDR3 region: CASSFRGVEAFF. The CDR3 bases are TGTGCCAGCAGTTTTCGGGGGGTTGAAGCTTTCTTT.

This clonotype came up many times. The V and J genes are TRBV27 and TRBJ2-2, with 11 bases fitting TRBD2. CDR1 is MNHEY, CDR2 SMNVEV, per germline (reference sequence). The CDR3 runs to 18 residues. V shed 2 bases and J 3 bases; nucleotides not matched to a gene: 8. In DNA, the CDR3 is TGTGCCAGCAGTTTAAGATCCATACTAGCGGGAGACACCGGGGAGCTGTTTTTT. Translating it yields CASSLRSILAGDTGELFF.

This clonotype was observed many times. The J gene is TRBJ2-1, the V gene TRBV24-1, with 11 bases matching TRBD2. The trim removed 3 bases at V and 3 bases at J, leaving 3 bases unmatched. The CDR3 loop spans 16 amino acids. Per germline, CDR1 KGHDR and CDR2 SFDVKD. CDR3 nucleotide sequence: TGTGCCACCAGTGATCCTGGACTAGCGGGCTACAATGAGCAGTTCTTC. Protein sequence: CATSDPGLAGYNEQFF.

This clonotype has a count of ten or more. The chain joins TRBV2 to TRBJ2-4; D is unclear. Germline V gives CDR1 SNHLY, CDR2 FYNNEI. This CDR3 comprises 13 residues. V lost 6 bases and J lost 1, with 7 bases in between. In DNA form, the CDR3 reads TGTGCCAGCAGGGGATGGGCCAAAAACATTCAGTACTTC. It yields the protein CASRGWAKNIQYF.